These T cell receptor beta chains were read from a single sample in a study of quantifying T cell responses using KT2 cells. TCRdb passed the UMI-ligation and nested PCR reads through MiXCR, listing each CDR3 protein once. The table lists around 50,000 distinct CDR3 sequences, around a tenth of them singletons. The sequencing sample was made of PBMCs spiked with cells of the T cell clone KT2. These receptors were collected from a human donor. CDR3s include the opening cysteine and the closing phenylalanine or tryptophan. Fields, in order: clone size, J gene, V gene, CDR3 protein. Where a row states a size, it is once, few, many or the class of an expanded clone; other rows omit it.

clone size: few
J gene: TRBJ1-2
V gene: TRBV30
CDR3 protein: CAGLADYGYTF

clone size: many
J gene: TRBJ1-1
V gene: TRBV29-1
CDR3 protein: CSVGRDRTEAFF

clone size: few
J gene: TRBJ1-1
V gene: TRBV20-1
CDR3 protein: CSASKSGVDTEAFF

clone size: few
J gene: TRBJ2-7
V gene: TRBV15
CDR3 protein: CATSRGNYEQYF

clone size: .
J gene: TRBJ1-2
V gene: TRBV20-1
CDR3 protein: CSAAQGYGYTF

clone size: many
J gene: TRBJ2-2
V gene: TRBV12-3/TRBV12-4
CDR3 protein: CASSRDTLNTGELFF

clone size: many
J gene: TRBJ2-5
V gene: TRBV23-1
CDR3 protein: CASSRGHSSDETQYF

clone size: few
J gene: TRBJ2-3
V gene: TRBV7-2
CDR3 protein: CASSRDIGPADTQYF

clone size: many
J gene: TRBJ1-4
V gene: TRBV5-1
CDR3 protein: CASSPPGQFNEKLFF

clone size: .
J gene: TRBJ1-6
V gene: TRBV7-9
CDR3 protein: CASSSTGTGNSPLHF

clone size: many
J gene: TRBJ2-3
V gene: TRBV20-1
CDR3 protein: CSAFGPVTDTQYF

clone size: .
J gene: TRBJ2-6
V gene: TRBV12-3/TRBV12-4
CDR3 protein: CASRPSGANVLTF

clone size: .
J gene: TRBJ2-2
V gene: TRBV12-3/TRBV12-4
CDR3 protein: CASRQFTGELFF

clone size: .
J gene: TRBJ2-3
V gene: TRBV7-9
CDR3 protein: CASSLSPLAVHPDTQYF

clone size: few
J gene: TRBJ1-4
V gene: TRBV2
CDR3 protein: CASRTQGAVTNEKLFF

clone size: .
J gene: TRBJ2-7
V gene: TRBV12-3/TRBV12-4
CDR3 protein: CASSLGPDQRGSYEQYF

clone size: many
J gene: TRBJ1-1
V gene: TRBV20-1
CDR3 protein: CSAREQREAFF

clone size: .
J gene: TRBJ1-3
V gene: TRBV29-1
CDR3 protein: CGVVQGPGNTIYF

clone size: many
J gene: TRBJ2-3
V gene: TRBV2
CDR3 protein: CASNGHFTDTQYF

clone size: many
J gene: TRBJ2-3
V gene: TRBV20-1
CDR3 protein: CSANGVSTDTQYF

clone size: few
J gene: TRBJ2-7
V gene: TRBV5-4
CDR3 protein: CASSLGLAGAPEQYF

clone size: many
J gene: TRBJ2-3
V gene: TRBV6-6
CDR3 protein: CASSKGLATDTQYF

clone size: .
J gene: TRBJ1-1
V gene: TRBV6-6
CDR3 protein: CASKPFLTANTEAFF

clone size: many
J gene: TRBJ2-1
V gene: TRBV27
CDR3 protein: CASSPNRDRGQFF

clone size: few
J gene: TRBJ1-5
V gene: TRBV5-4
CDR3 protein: CASSLGPNQPQHF

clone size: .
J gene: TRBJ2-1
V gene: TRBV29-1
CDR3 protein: CSVDIAGVYNEQFF

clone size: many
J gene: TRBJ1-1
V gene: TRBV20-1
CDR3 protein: CSARGGGPLAEAFF

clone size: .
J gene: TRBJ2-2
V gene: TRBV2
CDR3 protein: CASRDRGTGELFF

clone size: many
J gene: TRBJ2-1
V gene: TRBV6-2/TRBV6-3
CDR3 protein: CASSYAAGRMSKFF

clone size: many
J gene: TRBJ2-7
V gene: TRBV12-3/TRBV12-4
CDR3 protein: CASSLSGTARSEQYF

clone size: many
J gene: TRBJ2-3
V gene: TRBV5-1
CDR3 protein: CASSLGQGKDTQYF

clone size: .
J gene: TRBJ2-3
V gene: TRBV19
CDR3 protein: CASMEGTSGSDTQYF

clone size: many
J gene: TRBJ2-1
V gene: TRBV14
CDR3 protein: CASSTGGAGANEQFF

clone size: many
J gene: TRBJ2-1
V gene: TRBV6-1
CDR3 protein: CASSANGRGADLNEQFF

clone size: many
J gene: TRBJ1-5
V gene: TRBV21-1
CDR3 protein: CASSKRDTSNQPQHF

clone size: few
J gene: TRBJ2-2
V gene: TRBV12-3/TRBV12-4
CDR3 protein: CASSLARSYTGELFF

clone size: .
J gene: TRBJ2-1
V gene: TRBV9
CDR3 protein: CASSVEGRGQGNEQFF

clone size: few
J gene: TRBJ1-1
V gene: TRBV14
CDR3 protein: CASSQDQGSEAFF

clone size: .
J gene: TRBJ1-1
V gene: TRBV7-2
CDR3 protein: CASSFTTGGTEAFF

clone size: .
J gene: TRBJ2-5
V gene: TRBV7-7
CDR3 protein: CASSLALTGTETQYF

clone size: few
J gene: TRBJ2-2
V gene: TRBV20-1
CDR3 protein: CSASRPRIPDRGTGELFF

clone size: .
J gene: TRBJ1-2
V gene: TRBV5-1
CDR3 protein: CASRPESGVSYGYTF

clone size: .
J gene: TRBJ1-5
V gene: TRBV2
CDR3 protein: CASSEERNRGQPQHF

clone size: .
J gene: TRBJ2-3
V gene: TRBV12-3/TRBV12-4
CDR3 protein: CASTTGGGEDTQYF

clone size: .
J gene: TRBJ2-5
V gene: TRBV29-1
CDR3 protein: CSVKDRDQYF

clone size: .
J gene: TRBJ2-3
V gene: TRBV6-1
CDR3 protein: CASILRGTQYF

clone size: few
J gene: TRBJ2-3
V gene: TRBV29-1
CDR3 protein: CSVEDPGLGRGTQYF

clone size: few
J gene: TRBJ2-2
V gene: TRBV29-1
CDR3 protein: CSVEVQGYGELFF

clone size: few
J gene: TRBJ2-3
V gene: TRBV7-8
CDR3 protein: CASSLGSGRAQDTQYF

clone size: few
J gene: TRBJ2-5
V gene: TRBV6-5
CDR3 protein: CASASGREYQETQYF

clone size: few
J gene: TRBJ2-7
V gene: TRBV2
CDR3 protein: CASKVPVPYEQYF

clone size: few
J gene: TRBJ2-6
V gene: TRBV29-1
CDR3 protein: CSVAGQGAFGANVLTF

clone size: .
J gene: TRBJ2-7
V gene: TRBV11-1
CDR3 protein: CASSPGPGSGEQYF

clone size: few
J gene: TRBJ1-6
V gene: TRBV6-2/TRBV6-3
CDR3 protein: CASSSRDGLPPYNSPLHF

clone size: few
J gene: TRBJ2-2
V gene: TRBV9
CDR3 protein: CASSPGLAVIAGELFF

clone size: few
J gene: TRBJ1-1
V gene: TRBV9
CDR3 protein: CASSVASGFTEAFF

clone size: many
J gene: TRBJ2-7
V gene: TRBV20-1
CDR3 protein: CSARDWGLAGGHEQYF

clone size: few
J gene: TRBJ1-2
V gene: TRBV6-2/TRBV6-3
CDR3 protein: CASSYSPEANYGYTF

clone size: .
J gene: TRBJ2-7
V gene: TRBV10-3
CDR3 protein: CAISERGGSGSPYEQYF

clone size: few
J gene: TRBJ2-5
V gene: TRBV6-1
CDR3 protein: CASSPTGQPQETQYF